A selection of T cell receptor beta chains follows, all from one sample in a study of T cells in Graves' hyperthyroidism and ophthalmopathy. TCRdb processed the multiplex PCR reads anew with MiXCR; each CDR3 protein has one entry. The data show some 560,000 distinct CDR3 sequences, approximately 14% seen once. Sequenced input: blood. The origin of the receptors is a woman in her thirties with Graves' hyperthyroidism. CDR3s include the opening cysteine and the closing phenylalanine or tryptophan. A D gene is named only where the DNA matches it firmly. For some rows the clone size is stated as once, few or many, or as a class when expanded; others skip it.

TGTGCCAGCAGTGAAGGACAGGGGGCCTACGAGCAGTACTTC,CASSEGQGAYEQYF,TRBJ2-7,TRBV6-1,many,TRBD1
TGTGCCAGCGAAGACCCCAATTCACCCCTCCACTTT,CASEDPNSPLHF,TRBJ1-6,TRBV2,many,NA
TGCGCCAGCAGCCAAGCGGATGATAATGAAAAACTGTTTTTT,CASSQADDNEKLFF,TRBJ1-4,TRBV4-3,NA,NA
TGTGCCAGCAGTCCAATAATCGGAGACCATCAGCCCCAGCATTTT,CASSPIIGDHQPQHF,TRBJ1-5,TRBV28,NA,NA
TGCGCCAGCAGCGGACTAGCGGGAGATCCCTACAATGAGCAGTTCTTC,CASSGLAGDPYNEQFF,TRBJ2-1,TRBV5-1,many,TRBD2
TGTGCCAGCAGTTTACGCGGCATCGCCACCTACGAGCAGTACTTC,CASSLRGIATYEQYF,TRBJ2-7,TRBV27,many,NA
TGTGCCAGCAGTGTGACTAGCGGGTGGGATACGCAGTATTTT,CASSVTSGWDTQYF,TRBJ2-3,TRBV6-1,many,TRBD2
TGTGCCAGCCGGTTAGCGGACTACAATGAGCAGTTCTTC,CASRLADYNEQFF,TRBJ2-1,TRBV7-2,many,NA
TGCGCCAGCAGCCAAGATTTAGGGCTAGCGCCGAACACCGGGGAGCTGTTTTTT,CASSQDLGLAPNTGELFF,TRBJ2-2,TRBV4-3,NA,NA
TGCAGCGTTGAGTCGGCAGGGTCAGACTATGGCTACACCTTC,CSVESAGSDYGYTF,TRBJ1-2,TRBV29-1,few,NA
TGTGCCAGCAGCTCCCCCGACAGGGATGGAAACACCATATATTTT,CASSSPDRDGNTIYF,TRBJ1-3,TRBV7-3,few,TRBD1
TGCAGCGTCGATCCCCGGGGACTCCTCTACAATGAGCAGTTCTTC,CSVDPRGLLYNEQFF,TRBJ2-1,TRBV29-1,many,NA
TGTGCCAGTAGTATAGCCACCGGGACAGGGGGCCTTAATCAGCCCCAGCATTTT,CASSIATGTGGLNQPQHF,TRBJ1-5,TRBV19,few,TRBD1
TGTGCCAGCAGCTTGGGGGTGATAGGGAGTACGCAGTATTTT,CASSLGVIGSTQYF,TRBJ2-3,TRBV11-2,many,NA
TGCAGCGTTGAAGTCACGACTGTGATAGCGGGAGACCTCTACAATGAGCAGTTCTTC,CSVEVTTVIAGDLYNEQFF,TRBJ2-1,TRBV29-1,NA,TRBD2
TGCAGTGCTTGGTCCGGTTATTACAATGAGCAGTTCTTC,CSAWSGYYNEQFF,TRBJ2-1,TRBV20-1,many,NA
TGTGCCAGCATGAGGCGAATAGCGGAGAGGTATTACAATGAGCAGTTCTTC,CASMRRIAERYYNEQFF,TRBJ2-1,TRBV6-1,NA,NA
TGTGCCAGCAGCTTAGCGGGGGACAGGGGGCATGGCTACACCTTC,CASSLAGDRGHGYTF,TRBJ1-2,TRBV7-8,NA,TRBD1
TGTGCCAGCAGCTTCCCGACAGGGGACACCATATATTTT,CASSFPTGDTIYF,TRBJ1-3,TRBV13,NA,TRBD1
TGCAGTGCTAGAGATCTCGTGACAGTGACCTATGGCTACACCTTC,CSARDLVTVTYGYTF,TRBJ1-2,TRBV20-1,NA,NA
TGCAGCGTTCTGTCGACCGGTGAAAAACTGTTTTTT,CSVLSTGEKLFF,TRBJ1-4,TRBV29-1,few,NA
TGTGCCAGCAGCTTAGGACGAAACTCTGGAAACACCATATATTTT,CASSLGRNSGNTIYF,TRBJ1-3,TRBV7-2,few,NA
TGTACCAGCAGCCCCTCGTCAGATACGCAGTATTTT,CTSSPSSDTQYF,TRBJ2-3,TRBV9,NA,NA
TGTGCCAGCAGCGCCCCGACGGACAGGTTCAATCAGCCCCAGCATTTT,CASSAPTDRFNQPQHF,TRBJ1-5,TRBV7-7,many,TRBD1
TGTGCCGGCCGAGGGGCCGGAGCCGAAAATTCACCCCTCCACTTT,CAGRGAGAENSPLHF,TRBJ1-6,TRBV6-2/TRBV6-3,NA,NA
TGTGCCAGCAATCCGCAGAGCTCTGGAAACACCATATATTTT,CASNPQSSGNTIYF,TRBJ1-3,TRBV2,many,NA
TGTGCCAGCAGTTCCCACCCAACAGGGAGTACTGAAGCTTTCTTT,CASSSHPTGSTEAFF,TRBJ1-1,TRBV27,NA,NA
TGTGCCACCAGTGACACAGGGAATCAGCCCCAGCATTTT,CATSDTGNQPQHF,TRBJ1-5,TRBV24-1,NA,NA
TGTGCCAGCAGCCACCCGGGACAGGCCTACTATGGCTACACCTTC,CASSHPGQAYYGYTF,TRBJ1-2,TRBV3-1,NA,TRBD1
TGTGCCAGCTCACAAGCCAGCGGGAGGGCCGTGAATACGCAGTATTTT,CASSQASGRAVNTQYF,TRBJ2-3,TRBV18,many,TRBD2
TGCGCCAGCAGCTTGGTTCTGGGAGCGAACACTGAAGCTTTCTTT,CASSLVLGANTEAFF,TRBJ1-1,TRBV5-1,many,NA
TGTGCCAGCAGCCAAGAAGACTTTGGCGACGGAGCCTTCTACGAGCAGTACTTC,CASSQEDFGDGAFYEQYF,TRBJ2-7,TRBV4-2,once,NA
TGTGCCAGCACCGTTTGGGCGGGGAGCATCCAGGTTGAGCAGTTCTTC,CASTVWAGSIQVEQFF,TRBJ2-1,TRBV7-9,many,NA
TGTGCCAGCAGCTTAACCCGGGCCGAACCCCTCCACTTT,CASSLTRAEPLHF,TRBJ1-6,TRBV11-2,many,NA
TGCGCCAGCAGCTTGTTAACAGGGGACACTGAAGCTTTCTTT,CASSLLTGDTEAFF,TRBJ1-1,TRBV5-1,many,TRBD1
TGCAGTGCTCAGGAAGGCGTTGAGCAGTTCTTC,CSAQEGVEQFF,TRBJ2-1,TRBV20-1,NA,NA
TGTGCCAGCAGTTTTAGCGCGGGAAAGTGGGAGCAGTACTTC,CASSFSAGKWEQYF,TRBJ2-7,TRBV27,NA,NA
TGCAGTGCTAGGGGGCCAGCGGGAGGGAACGGGGAGCTGTTTTTT,CSARGPAGGNGELFF,TRBJ2-2,TRBV20-1,NA,TRBD2
TGCAGTGCGAGCAGGGGGCGATTCTACGAGCAGTACTTC,CSASRGRFYEQYF,TRBJ2-7,TRBV20-1,many,TRBD1
TGCGCCAGCAGACCGGACAGGACCAATGGGGAGCTGTTTTTT,CASRPDRTNGELFF,TRBJ2-2,TRBV4-1,NA,TRBD1
TGTGCCAGCAGTTCTGGACGCCTCTCTGGGGCCAACGTCCTGACTTTC,CASSSGRLSGANVLTF,TRBJ2-6,TRBV6-1,few,NA
TGTGCCAGCAGCTTGGCCGGGACAGGGGTTGGAAACACCATATATTTT,CASSLAGTGVGNTIYF,TRBJ1-3,TRBV5-5,NA,TRBD1
TGTGCCAGCAGCTTGGCTAGCGGGGTGAATGAGCAGTTCTTC,CASSLASGVNEQFF,TRBJ2-1,TRBV7-2,many,TRBD2
TGTGCCAGCAGCTTGGTGGTGGCGAGTATCGGCTACACCTTC,CASSLVVASIGYTF,TRBJ1-2,TRBV5-6,NA,NA
TGTGCCAGCAGATCCGGGACACTGGCATCCTACGAGCAGTACTTC,CASRSGTLASYEQYF,TRBJ2-7,TRBV28,many,NA
TGTGCCAGCAGTTTGTTCCCAGGTACCTACGAGCAGTACTTC,CASSLFPGTYEQYF,TRBJ2-7,TRBV12-3/TRBV12-4,many,NA
TGCAGTGCTATTGGGCACAGCGATTCACCCCTCCACTTT,CSAIGHSDSPLHF,TRBJ1-6,TRBV20-1,many,NA
TGTGCCAGCAGCATCAGGGTCTCCTACAATGAGCAGTTCTTC,CASSIRVSYNEQFF,TRBJ2-1,TRBV13,NA,NA
TGTGCCAGTAGTACCTTAGCGGGAGCGATCAATGAGCAGTTCTTC,CASSTLAGAINEQFF,TRBJ2-1,TRBV19,NA,TRBD2
TGTGCCAGCAGTTTAGTGACGGGGGGCGCTGGGGCCAACGTCCTGACTTTC,CASSLVTGGAGANVLTF,TRBJ2-6,TRBV28,many,NA
TGTGCCACCAGTGACCACACTCGCATCTCCTACAATGAGCTGTTCTTC,CATSDHTRISYNELFF,TRBJ2-1,TRBV24-1,NA,NA
TGTGCCAGCAGTTGGGGACAGGGTGGTTCCTACGAGCAGTACTTC,CASSWGQGGSYEQYF,TRBJ2-7,TRBV28,many,TRBD1
TGTGCCAGCTCACCACTGATAGAGGGGGCGAGGACTGAAGCTTTCTTT,CASSPLIEGARTEAFF,TRBJ1-1,TRBV18,few,TRBD1
TGTGCCAGCAGCTCAGGAGGGGGGACTGAAGCTTTCTTT,CASSSGGGTEAFF,TRBJ1-1,TRBV28,many,NA
TGTGCCAGCAGCTCGACAGGGAGAATCACTGAAGCTTTCTTT,CASSSTGRITEAFF,TRBJ1-1,TRBV7-9,NA,TRBD1
TGTGCCAGCAGTCGTCTAGCGGGAGATACGCAGTATTTT,CASSRLAGDTQYF,TRBJ2-3,TRBV27,many,TRBD2
TGTGCCAGCTCAACAGGGGCCCCCGATACGCAGTATTTT,CASSTGAPDTQYF,TRBJ2-3,TRBV18,many,TRBD1
TGTGCCAGCAGCTGGACAGGGAGGCTCAATGAGCAGTTCTTC,CASSWTGRLNEQFF,TRBJ2-1,TRBV12-3/TRBV12-4,many,TRBD1
TGTGCCAGCAGTCTTCTAGCGGGACGCTACAATGAGCAGTTCTTC,CASSLLAGRYNEQFF,TRBJ2-1,TRBV12-3/TRBV12-4,many,TRBD2
TGCAGCGTTGAAGTCGTCGGGGGACTAGCGGTCCAAGAGACCCAGTACTTC,CSVEVVGGLAVQETQYF,TRBJ2-5,TRBV29-1,many,TRBD2